This entry describes one TCR beta chain. This entry comes from a study of blood T cell repertoires in COVID-19. Everyone who took part was roughly 18 to 89 years old, and they came from some 23 US areas. Cohort allocation depended upon clinical history that participants reported. All exposed participants met a person with COVID-19 within 2 weeks before entering the study. Profiled with immunoSEQ multiplex PCR; TCRdb holds only in-frame clones, not every one. Counted here are about 320,000 clones, roughly 90% occurring once; the ten biggest clones make up 3.5% to 5%. The V and J ends lost 0 bases and 2 bases respectively, with 17 bases between them. The CDR3 sequence is 17 residues long. CDR1 and CDR2 from the germline V gene are SGHDT and YYEEEE.

Input material: PBMCs or T cells enriched from blood (not recorded which). The rearrangement links TRBV5-6 to TRBJ2-5; a weak D match, TRBD1 (5 bases). This clonotype was sampled from a woman in her 30s who had been exposed to COVID-19. CDR3 in amino acids: CASSLARGADLQETQYF. The CDR3 DNA reads as TGTGCCAGCAGCTTGGCCCGTGGGGCAGACCTTCAAGAGACCCAGTACTTC.